This paragraph covers one TCR beta chain sequence. It lacks a known antigen. Base qualities are not recorded, but no much larger clone differs from it by a single base. These data come from a study of cytomegalovirus exposure and HLA in healthy donors (TCRdb year 2017). About the investigation overall: In an earlier analysis of about 560 of the donors, approximately 260 Gb of sequence data and 100 million or so unique TCR beta sequences from about 179 million T cells were reported. Approximately 300 gigabases of sequencing data and around 88 million unique TCR sequences made up an early release that covered roughly 670 HLA-typed donors. Of the 350 to 450 genotyped donors, about 80% fell in the genetic ancestry cluster associated with self-reported Caucasian donors. The study was designed to test whether signatures of past pathogen exposure could be identified by cataloging public T cell receptors. The study profiled the T cell repertoires of 500 to 800 subjects by immunosequencing and related them to cytomegalovirus serostatus. Along with the approximately 670-subject first cohort, a separate validation cohort of over 90 different subjects was used. High-throughput TCR immunosequencing, statistical association of individual TCRs with disease status, and machine learning were combined to predict cytomegalovirus infection status. A later analysis re-examined previously published TCR beta repertoires from roughly 650 donors and added high-resolution HLA genotyping to investigate patterns of TCR occurrence. In the later analysis, no new phenotypic data were used to find candidate immune exposures; instead, reliance was placed on TCR beta sequences and their occurrence across donors. To decide whether each TCR beta V gene segment behaved as functional or pseudogenic, an earlier analysis of approximately 590 of the donors relied on high-throughput TCR beta sequencing. Donor age, sex, ethnicity and CMV serostatus were collected together with the repertoire data. Genome-wide SNP genotypes for about 55% of the roughly 670 donors were used in a later genetic analysis, which treated that subset as a discovery cohort. All discovery cohort repertoires had been generated using a single sequencing platform. Both class I and class II loci were covered by HLA typing, at four-digit resolution. The number of donors typed differed by locus, with roughly 629-640 for A, B, C, DRB1 and DQB1, roughly 520 for DQA1, about 610 for DPA1, and over 400 for DPB1. Roughly five DR-DQ haplotypes were handled as single units for association and clustering because linkage in the cohort was strong. Across some 400 genotyped donors of the cohort, an average of roughly 200,000 unique TCR beta nucleotide sequences per donor were sequenced, and roughly a sixth of those sequences were non-productive. Broader findings and caveats from the paper: In the study, some 180 TCR beta chains were listed as associated with cytomegalovirus. Correlated functional status among segregating V segments might reflect linkage disequilibrium, but an unknown experimental factor could not be ruled out. The presence/absence analyses assumed that sequencing depth was roughly uniform across donors, and that assumption may not be true. CMV serostatus was the only immune exposure information available for the cohort. In both the original and validation cohorts, the classifier was reported to diagnose cytomegalovirus status with high specificity and sensitivity. Compared with equally common non-associated chains, HLA-associated TCR beta chains in a later analysis were more clonally expanded and had lower generation probabilities. The earlier analysis of approximately 590 of the donors excluded seventeen rarely observed V segments, including chromosome 9 orphons, because counts were too low. In this cohort, only TCR beta chains were sequenced, and detectable features were limited by the absence of alpha or paired-chain data. Assigning TCR associations to individual alleles was difficult when HLA alleles, especially DR and DQ, strongly co-occurred. According to a later genetic analysis, donors in an Asian-associated ancestry cluster had fewer N-insertions in productive TCRs than the approximately 630-donor mean. Most CMV-associated TCR beta chains appeared to be HLA-restricted in a later analysis, and the HLA associations seemed to be driven largely by CMV exposure. A group of highly shared sequence variants was considered likely to be a technical artifact of the sequencing pipeline. Most TCR sequences were seen in very few donors, while some public TCRs were found in many individuals. Because the 87-base-pair reads could not distinguish some IMGT-functional V segments, including TRBV6-2 and TRBV6-3, those segments were excluded. According to a later analysis, parvovirus B19, influenza, CMV and Epstein-Barr virus appeared linked to several top co-occurrence clusters. In an earlier analysis of approximately 600 of the donors, most TCR beta V segments were observed in productive rearrangements about 87% or about 30% of the time, broadly matching IMGT annotations. A further reported finding was that TCR beta sequences accurately predicted the HLA-A and HLA-B alleles for most subjects in the first cohort. The authors suggested that the approach could potentially be generalized to other disease states and immunological phenotypes. In a later analysis, more than 15,000 TCR beta sequences were associated with specific HLA alleles at a false discovery rate of 0.05. A later genetic analysis associated a missense DCLRE1C variant with V-gene and J-gene trimming of TCR beta chains, and an independent cohort replicated the association. Because HLA typing was missing for some donors at each locus, association tests included only the typed subset. A few of the identified cytomegalovirus-associated TCR beta chains were confirmed in vitro to be specific for cytomegalovirus antigens. In a later analysis, the rate of TCR association differed among HLA loci, with DRB1 alleles having the most associated TCRs and HLA-C alleles having the fewest.

The cohort comprised approximately 700 healthy bone marrow donors. All cohort members were sampled while nominally healthy, although unrecorded immune exposures were likely present. The donor was CMV seronegative and was included in the group of around 320 seronegative cohort members. A peripheral blood sample was provided by each donor, and peripheral blood mononuclear cells were used for TCR beta sequencing. Genomic DNA was extracted from the blood cell samples with the Qiagen DNeasy Blood Extraction Kit. The CDR3 runs 12 amino acids, cysteine and phenylalanine included. Only the CDR3 region is kept as DNA, spanning 36 bases read in frame from base 1. Trimming accounts for 8 bases at V and 3 bases at J, while the number of junction bases matched to no gene is 4. Via the germline V gene, CDR1 is WSHSY and CDR2 SAAADI. The library was generated by the immunoSEQ multiplex PCR assay. For the multiplex PCR, a mixture combining 60 forward primers for TCR Vbeta segments and 13 reverse primers for TCR Jbeta segments was used. The CDR3 region of rearranged TCR beta genes was amplified from genomic DNA by a multiplex PCR assay. The Illumina HiSeq System was used to sequence the amplified TCR beta libraries as 87-base-pair reads. From the authors' description of their analysis: A later analysis tallied 75 million to 85 million unique TCR beta chains across the 666 repertoires, and about 12 million of those chains were shared by two or more donors. To remove PCR and sequencing errors, raw reads were error-corrected and collapsed into unique sequences using a nearest-neighbor algorithm that merged closely related sequences. V, D and J gene segments were assigned by aligning CDR3 sequences to IMGT reference sequences. For a sequence to be retained, a match of at least six nucleotides was required to both a V gene segment and a J gene segment. A rearrangement was called productive if the CDR3 had no stop codons and remained in frame with V and J, and every other rearrangement was called non-productive. CDR3 was defined by IMGT convention, running from the second conserved V-encoded cysteine to the conserved J-encoded phenylalanine. Sequences without an unambiguous match to a single V gene segment were excluded from the earlier analysis of several hundred of the donors. In an earlier analysis of some 590 of the donors, V segments were called functional above 56.7% productive rearrangements and were called segregating when the between-donor standard deviation exceeded 5%. A statistical classification framework was built to diagnose cytomegalovirus status from the catalog of TCR beta chain sequences. In a later analysis, TCR nucleotide sequences were compared against IMGT/GENE-DB human TR gene sequences so that V and J genes could be assigned. The TCRdist pipeline was used in a later analysis to assign CDR3 sequences and most-parsimonious VDJ recombination scenarios. A later analysis defined each TCR beta chain by its CDR3 amino acid sequence plus V-gene family, and excluded reads lacking a unique V-gene family. A later analysis removed 550 to 650 highly shared, low-generation-probability nucleotide sequences to deal with suspected cross-contamination and a sequencing artifact. In a later analysis, a clonal expansion index was calculated for each public chain from normalized within-repertoire ranks of inferred template counts. In a later analysis, generation probabilities were computed with a VDJ recombination model fitted to out-of-frame rearrangements, and the resulting probabilities were checked against IGoR. In a later analysis, TCR-TCR, TCR-HLA and TCR-CMV co-occurrence was scored with hypergeometric tests, and a repertoire-size bias correction was applied to TCR pairs. A later analysis estimated false discovery rates by permuting HLA or CMV assignments 20 times. In a later analysis, co-occurring TCRs were grouped using DBSCAN, and TCRdist sequence similarity was added for clustering within HLA-allele-positive subsets. Repertoires with fewer than 30,000 or more than 120,000 public chains, plus five repertoires with anomalous nucleotide sharing, were excluded from co-occurrence clustering. The table was pulled from immuneACCESS by TCRdb, which kept in-frame rearrangements only. Such tables lose some clones; where checked, under half of the loss comes from unresolved V genes, and the rest has no known cause. The V and J calls and clone size are taken from that table; D and trimming were inferred from the DNA. In all, the sample holds 150,000 to 200,000 clones, and over 75% of those were seen once. The ten biggest clones cover less than 2.5% of the sample.

Material for sequencing was PBMCs. This TCR came from a male donor in good health and CMV-seronegative. The chain is assembled from TRBV10-2 and TRBJ2-7; 7 junctional bases match TRBD2. CDR3 protein: CASATSDYEQYF. The nucleotide sequence is TGCGCCAGCGCTACTAGCGACTACGAGCAGTACTTC.